This T cell receptor (beta chain) was identified during a study of T-cell reconstitution after alpha-beta-depleted transplantation in children. V was pared by 8 bases and J by 4 bases, with 14 bases between. The CDR3 totals 14 residues. Germline CDR1 reads SGHTA; CDR2 reads FQGTGA. Preparation of the TCRbeta library used unique molecular identifiers. TCRdb fed the PCR reads into MiXCR, producing one record per CDR3 protein. The sample includes some 500,000 distinct CDR3 sequences, 30% to 35% of them seen just once. This clonotype originated in a human donor who donated a stem cell graft to a child with aplastic anemia. J is TRBJ2-2 and V is TRBV7-3; D is undetermined. This material consisted of PBMCs from the stem cell graft donor, taken from the stem cell graft. The CDR3 DNA reads as TGTGCCAGCGGTCGATGGGTGGGCACCGGGGAGCTGTTTTTT. Protein sequence: CASGRWVGTGELFF.